The sequence of this T cell receptor beta chain was determined in a study of T cells in Graves' hyperthyroidism and ophthalmopathy. Overall study results and limits: Ophthalmopathy, as predicted by the model, came a median roughly 6.8 months after the prediction.

Concerning this clonotype itself: Its target is unknown.

TCR beta CDR3 region amplification was performed from RNA transcripts. The HTBI primer set drove a first-round RT-PCR of the TCR CDR3. Via MiXCR, TCRdb re-called the multiplex PCR reads, giving one row per CDR3 protein. The table has about half a million distinct CDR3 sequences, 16% seen once. The CDR3 has 16 amino acids. The germline gives CDR1 LGHNT, CDR2 FRNRAP. The V end was cut by 2 bases, the J end by 4 bases, with 18 bases between. Input material: blood. The chain joins TRBV12-5 to TRBJ2-7, with D tentatively TRBD1 (5 bases). This sequence originates from a woman aged 25 to 45 with Graves' ophthalmopathy. For the CDR3, the DNA is TGTGCTAGTGGTTTGATGCTGTGCAGGGTCTTGTACGAGCAGTACTTC. Protein product: CASGLMLCRVLYEQYF.